These 20 T cell receptor beta chains share one sample of origin, sequenced in a study of blood T cell repertoires in COVID-19. The assay was immunoSEQ multiplex PCR, and TCRdb's table has in-frame clones only and misses some. The profile shows some 130,000 clones, 75% to 85% of them singletons. The sequenced material came from peripheral blood. These receptor sequences come from a woman older than 75 with acute or convalescent COVID-19.

The chain is built from TRBV3-1 (or the pseudogene TRBV3-2) and TRBJ1-5; 7 bases match TRBD1. The CDR3 runs 14 residues. The germline V gene has CDR1 LGHDT and CDR2 YNNKEL (reference sequence). V was pared by 4 bases and J by 6 bases, with 6 bases of the junction left unmatched. The CDR3 here is CASSPKGASQPQHF. The CDR3, as DNA: TGTGCCAGCAGCCCGAAGGGGGCGAGTCAGCCCCAGCATTTT.

This clone was seen only a few times. The chain combines TRBV6-6 with TRBJ1-2; 7 bases match TRBD1. Germline V gene sequence: CDR1 MNHNY, CDR2 SVGAGI (reference sequence). This CDR3 is built from 13 residues. V gave up 2 bases and J gave up 7 bases; unmatched junction bases: 4. The CDR3 DNA reads as TGTGCCAGCAGTTACACGACAGGGCCTGGCTACACCTTC. Translating gives CASSYTTGPGYTF.

The genes are TRBV5-8 and TRBJ2-5; D is possibly TRBD1 (7 bases). Germline V CDR1 and CDR2: SGHTS, YDEGEE. Trimming removed 0 bases at V and 4 bases at J, with 13 bases between. This CDR3 is 15 amino acids long. The CDR3 reads CASSLDWQGGETQYF. The CDR3 DNA reads TGTGCCAGCAGCTTGGATTGGCAGGGGGGAGAGACCCAGTACTTC.

V and J are TRBV7-3 and TRBJ2-3; TRBD2 aligns across 7 bases. This CDR3 region has 14 residues. J lost 3 bases, V lost 1 base, and 1 base had no gene match. Per the germline V gene, CDR1 is SGHTA and CDR2 is FQGTGA. In DNA, the CDR3 is TGTGCCAGCAGCTTAAACGGGGGGACAGATACGCAGTATTTT. Protein: CASSLNGGTDTQYF.

The V and J genes are TRBV5-1 and TRBJ2-7; perhaps TRBD1 as D (6 bases). CDR3 length: 15 amino acids. CDR1 SGHRS and CDR2 YFSETQ come from the germline V gene. Trimming stripped 4 bases from V and 0 bases from J, with 14 bases between. In nucleotides, the CDR3 is TGCGCCAGCAGCCTGGACAGTTCTTTCTCCTACGAGCAGTACTTC. Residues: CASSLDSSFSYEQYF.

The rearrangement joins TRBV5-4 to TRBJ2-5; 7 bases line up with TRBD1. Germline V gene data show CDR1 as SGHNT and CDR2 as YYREEE (reference sequence). The V gene end was trimmed by 4 bases and the J gene end by 4 bases; junction bases not matched to a gene: 4. This CDR3 comprises 13 residues. The CDR3 sequence is CASSIDRVETQYF. CDR3 nucleotide sequence: TGTGCCAGCAGCATAGACAGGGTAGAGACCCAGTACTTC.

The chain combines TRBV6-2 or TRBV6-3 with TRBJ1-2, with unresolved D. Trimming took off 2 bases at V and 5 bases at J, with 9 bases between the two ends. In germline, CDR1 is MNHEY, CDR2 SVGEGT. This CDR3 has 13 amino acids. DNA for the CDR3: TGTGCCAGCAGTTACGATTCGGGTTATGGCTACACCTTC. This gives the protein CASSYDSGYGYTF.

This chain links TRBV6-5 with TRBJ1-4; TRBD1 matches 10 bases. Trimming cost V 4 bases and J 10 bases; bases outside gene matches: 9. This CDR3 has 15 residues. Germline V gene data show CDR1 as MNHEY and CDR2 as SVGAGI. The CDR3 DNA reads as TGTGCCAGCAGTTCCGGCGGGGACAGGGGCGGAAAACTGTTTTTT. This sequence encodes CASSSGGDRGGKLFF.

This clone has a handful of counts. CDR3 residues: CASSLGRDREETQYF. The DNA of the CDR3 is TGTGCCAGCAGCTTAGGCCGGGACAGGGAAGAGACCCAGTACTTC. The V gene is TRBV11-3, the J gene TRBJ2-5; 9 positions agree with TRBD1. Trimming cost V 1 base and J 3 bases; bases outside gene matches: 3. Germline values: CDR1 SGHNT, CDR2 YENEEA. There are 15 residues in the CDR3.

This sequence joins TRBV7-9 and TRBJ2-6; 7 nucleotides agree with TRBD1. In germline, CDR1 is SEHNR, CDR2 FQNEAQ (reference sequence). V gave up 2 bases and J gave up 0 bases; unmatched junction bases: 7. The CDR3 is made up of 18 amino acids. DNA for the CDR3: TGTGCCAGCAGCTTAAGCCAGGGGGTGGGCTCTGGGGCCAACGTCCTGACTTTC. Amino acid sequence: CASSLSQGVGSGANVLTF.

The V and J genes are TRBV5-1 and TRBJ2-2; D may be TRBD1 (5 bases). This CDR3 is 15 amino acids long. The V gene's germline CDR1 is SGHRS and CDR2 YFSETQ. The germline V and J ends were trimmed by 0 bases and 6 bases, with 12 bases remaining between them. The chain's CDR3 is CASSLGLQGSGELFF. CDR3 nucleotide sequence: TGCGCCAGCAGCTTGGGACTCCAGGGTTCCGGGGAGCTGTTTTTT.

The rearrangement links TRBV5-4 to TRBJ2-2, with no clear D. Germline V lookup: CDR1 SGHNT, CDR2 YYREEE (reference sequence). Trimming removed 2 bases from V and 3 bases from J, with 8 bases in between. The CDR3 has 14 residues. The CDR3 loop is CASSFLQDTGELFF. As DNA, the CDR3 is TGTGCCAGCAGCTTCCTGCAGGACACCGGGGAGCTGTTTTTT.

This chain connects TRBV29-1 to TRBJ2-3; the match to TRBD2 covers 15 bases. Germline-derived CDR1 and CDR2 are SQVTM and ANQGSEA. This CDR3 is built from 14 residues. The V and J ends lost 7 bases and 9 bases, in that order; junction bases with no gene match: 8. CDR3 region: CSGGLAGGIATQYF. The CDR3 nucleotides read TGCAGCGGCGGACTAGCGGGGGGGATCGCAACGCAGTATTTT.

V and J are TRBV6-2 or TRBV6-3 and TRBJ2-7; D remains unclear. V lost 6 bases and J lost 0, with 15 bases in between. This CDR3 is built from 15 residues. Germline values: CDR1 MNHEY, CDR2 SVGEGT. CDR3 bases: TGTGCCAGCAGCACAGACGTTGTGGGCTCCTACGAGCAGTACTTC. It encodes CASSTDVVGSYEQYF.

V and J are TRBV5-1 and TRBJ2-5, with 7 bases aligning to TRBD2. Germline-derived CDR1 and CDR2 are SGHRS and YFSETQ. J gave up 2 bases and V 2 bases, and 9 bases lay outside the gene matches. The CDR3 length is 16 residues. CDR3 residues: CASSFTGVAGQETQYF. The CDR3 DNA reads as TGCGCCAGCAGCTTCACGGGGGTAGCGGGTCAAGAGACCCAGTACTTC.

As concerns this clone: This sample also contains other DNA sequences that code for the same CDR3. This chain uses TRBV5-1 with TRBJ1-2; D is uncertain. V was pared by 1 base and J by 6 bases, with 7 bases between. The CDR3 covers 12 residues. Germline values: CDR1 SGHRS, CDR2 YFSETQ. Here the CDR3 DNA reads TGCGCCAGCAGCTTGAATCGGGATGGCTACACCTTC. As protein: CASSLNRDGYTF.

This clone is a singleton in its sample. CDR3 region: CASIRDSSTDTQYF. CDR3 sequence (DNA): TGTGCCAGCATTCGCGACTCTAGCACAGATACGCAGTATTTT. The rearrangement uses TRBV6-5 and TRBJ2-3; no clear D. The germline V gene has CDR1 MNHEY and CDR2 SVGAGI. There are 14 residues in the CDR3. V lost 7 bases and J 0 bases, leaving 11 bases between the germline ends.

This chain links TRBV6-5 with TRBJ1-1; TRBD1 agrees at 9 bases. Germline loops: CDR1 MNHEY, CDR2 SVGAGI. This CDR3 is built from 15 residues. J was trimmed by 1 base and V by 5 bases; bases with no gene match: 5. The CDR3 is CASSKRQGGNTEAFF. CDR3 nucleotide sequence: TGTGCCAGCAGTAAAAGACAGGGGGGGAACACTGAAGCTTTCTTT.

The chain recombines TRBV7-9 with TRBJ1-4, with D maybe TRBD1 (6 bases). The germline V gene encodes CDR1 SEHNR and CDR2 FQNEAQ (reference sequence). This CDR3 has 16 residues. V was pared by 1 base and J by 2 bases, with 11 bases between. In DNA form, the CDR3 reads TGTGCCAGCAGCTTAGGGGAGACAGGCACTAATGAAAAACTGTTTTTT. Encoded protein: CASSLGETGTNEKLFF.

CDR3 loop: CASSEGRSSGNTIYF. The CDR3 region has the DNA TGTGCCAGCAGTGAAGGGCGGAGCTCTGGAAACACCATATATTTT. The genes are TRBV6-1 and TRBJ1-3; no firm D call. V dropped 1 base and J dropped 0 bases, with 7 bases sitting between them. Germline V gene data show CDR1 as MNHNS and CDR2 as SASEGT. The CDR3 is 15 amino acids.